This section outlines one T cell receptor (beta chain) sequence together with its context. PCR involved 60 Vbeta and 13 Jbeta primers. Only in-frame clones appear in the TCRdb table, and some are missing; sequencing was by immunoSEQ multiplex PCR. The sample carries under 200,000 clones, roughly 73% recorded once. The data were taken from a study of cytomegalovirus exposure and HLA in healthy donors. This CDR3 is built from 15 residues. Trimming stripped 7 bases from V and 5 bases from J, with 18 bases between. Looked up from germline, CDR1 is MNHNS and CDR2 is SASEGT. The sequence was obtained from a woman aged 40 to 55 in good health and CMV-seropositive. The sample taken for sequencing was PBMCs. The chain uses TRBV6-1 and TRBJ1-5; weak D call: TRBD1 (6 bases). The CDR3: CASTPKGGWDQPQHF. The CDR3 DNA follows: TGTGCCAGCACGCCCAAGGGGGGGTGGGATCAGCCCCAGCATTTT.